Listed below are T cell receptor beta chains from one sample, sequenced in a study of blood T cell repertoires in COVID-19. Some clones are missing from TCRdb's copy, which holds only in-frame ones; the method was immunoSEQ multiplex PCR. The sample holds 300,000 or so clones, around nine tenths seen once. Material for sequencing was PBMCs or T cells enriched from blood (not recorded which). These receptors originate from a woman in her forties or fifties who had been exposed to COVID-19. CDR3s include the opening cysteine and the closing phenylalanine or tryptophan. A D gene is named only where the DNA matches it firmly. Clone size is stated in some rows and not others, as once, few, many or a class when expanded.

NA TRBD2 TRBJ2-1 TRBV4-2 TGTGCCAGCAGCCGAGATGTAGCGGGCCGGGGTGAGCAGTTCTTC CASSRDVAGRGEQFF
NA NA TRBJ2-2 TRBV7-2 TGTGCCAGCAGCCTAACCCCAACCGGGGAGCTGTTTTTT CASSLTPTGELFF
NA TRBD2 TRBJ2-3 TRBV5-1 TGCGCCAGCAGCAACGGTCTAGCGGGGGTGGATACGCAGTATTTT CASSNGLAGVDTQYF
NA TRBD1 TRBJ2-7 TRBV11-2 TGTGCCAGCAGATACGTTGGGACAGCGTCCTACGAGCAGTACTTC CASRYVGTASYEQYF
NA NA TRBJ1-5 TRBV30 TGTGCCTGGAGTGTGAGGCAGGGGAACGCTAGGAGCAATCAGCCCCAGCATTTT CAWSVRQGNARSNQPQHF
NA TRBD2 TRBJ2-5 TRBV7-9 TGTGCCAGCAGCACCAGGACTAGCGGGGAAATTGAAGAGACCCAGTACTTC CASSTRTSGEIEETQYF
NA NA TRBJ1-1 TRBV7-9 TGTGCCAGCAGACGTCCTGGAGAGGACACTGAAGCTTTCTTT CASRRPGEDTEAFF
NA TRBD1 TRBJ1-5 TRBV6-5 TGTGCCAGCAAGACGGGACAGGGGCGGTCTCAGCCCCAGCATTTT CASKTGQGRSQPQHF
NA TRBD1 TRBJ1-5 TRBV19 TGTGCCAGTAGTATAGGAGGGGGCTGGAATCAGCCCCAGCATTTT CASSIGGGWNQPQHF
NA NA TRBJ2-7 TRBV3-1/TRBV3-2 TGTGCCAGCAGCCAAGGGACAGTAGTCTACGAGCAGTACTTC CASSQGTVVYEQYF
NA TRBD1 TRBJ2-1 TRBV5-4 TGTGCCAGCAGCTTGGGGGACAGGGGAAATGAGCAGTTCTTC CASSLGDRGNEQFF
NA TRBD2 TRBJ2-1 TRBV5-1 TGCGCCAGCAGCTTGGTACTAGCGGGGGTCCGTGAGCAGTTCTTC CASSLVLAGVREQFF
NA TRBD2 TRBJ2-7 TRBV27 TGTGCCAGCAGTTTCCTAGCGGGGGGTACCTACGAGCAGTACTTC CASSFLAGGTYEQYF
NA TRBD1 TRBJ2-2 TRBV9 TGTGCCAGCAGCATAACAGGGGTTCCCGGGGAGCTGTTTTTT CASSITGVPGELFF
NA NA TRBJ1-6 TRBV6-2/TRBV6-3 TGTGCCAGCAGTTACTCCCGGGAAACTTCACCCCTCCACTTT CASSYSRETSPLHF
NA NA TRBJ2-4 TRBV3-1/TRBV3-2 TGTGCCAGCAGCCAAGAGAGGGCCAGGCTTGGAATTCAGTACTTC CASSQERARLGIQYF
NA NA TRBJ2-3 TRBV3-1/TRBV3-2 TGTGCCAGCAGACCTGACAGAAACACAGATACGCAGTATTTT CASRPDRNTDTQYF
NA NA TRBJ1-1 TRBV12-3/TRBV12-4 TGTGCCAGCAGTTTCATGGGAGGCACTGAAGCTTTCTTT CASSFMGGTEAFF
NA NA TRBJ1-3 TRBV30 TGTGCCTGGAGTCAAATAAACACCATATATTTT CAWSQINTIYF
few NA TRBJ2-7 TRBV4-1 TGCGCCAGCAGCCAAGACGAACAGGGCGTATACGAGCAGTACTTC CASSQDEQGVYEQYF
NA NA TRBJ2-7 TRBV7-9 TGTGCCAGCAGCTCAACTCTAGTGGCGGGGCCCTCCTACGAGCAGTACTTC CASSSTLVAGPSYEQYF
NA NA TRBJ2-7 TRBV27 TGTGCCAGCAGGACTAACCCACAGGGTTCCTACGAGCAGTACTTC CASRTNPQGSYEQYF
once NA TRBJ1-5 TRBV21-1 TGTGCCAGCAGCAAAGACAGGGGGCGCGAAGAACAGCCCCAGCATTTT CASSKDRGREEQPQHF
NA TRBD1 TRBJ1-5 TRBV4-2 TGTGCCAGCAGCCCCGGGACAGGGAATCAGCCCCAGCATTTT CASSPGTGNQPQHF
NA NA TRBJ2-2 TRBV19 TGTGCCAGTCGGGGGAGTTACACCGGGGAGCTGTTTTTT CASRGSYTGELFF
NA NA TRBJ1-1 TRBV21-1 TGTGCCAGCAGCAATGACTGGCAGGGCGCTTTCTTT CASSNDWQGAFF
few NA TRBJ1-2 TRBV2 TGTGCCAGCAGCCCGAGGGACTATGGCTACACCTTC CASSPRDYGYTF
NA TRBD1 TRBJ1-1 TRBV6-5 TGTGCCAGCAATCAGGGGGGTCGGGACACTGAAGCTTTCTTT CASNQGGRDTEAFF
NA NA TRBJ2-2 TRBV12-3/TRBV12-4 TGTGCCAGCAGTTTTTTCAGCACCGGGGAGCTGTTTTTT CASSFFSTGELFF
NA TRBD1 TRBJ1-6 TRBV11-2 TGTGCCAGCAGCCCAGGGGACAGTAAATATAATTCACCCCTCCACTTT CASSPGDSKYNSPLHF
NA NA TRBJ1-6 TRBV28 TGTGCCAGCAGGGGAGGGACCCGAGGACAATCACCCCTCCACTTT CASRGGTRGQSPLHF
NA NA TRBJ2-5 TRBV5-1 TGCGCCAGCACCTCCCATCCGCGGGAGACCCAGTACTTC CASTSHPRETQYF
NA NA TRBJ2-3 TRBV10-3 TGTGCCATCAGTGCCCCTCAGTGGGCCAACACAGATACGCAGTATTTT CAISAPQWANTDTQYF
NA NA TRBJ1-5 TRBV5-5 TGTGCCAGCAGCTTGACTGGACAGATCAATCAGCCCCAGCATTTT CASSLTGQINQPQHF
NA NA TRBJ2-1 TRBV2 TGTGCCACCGAAAATCCGGACTTTAGCTACAATGAGCAGTTCTTC CATENPDFSYNEQFF
NA NA TRBJ2-7 TRBV28 TGTGCCAGCAGTCCCCATTCTCAGGGAGGTTACGAGCAGTACTTC CASSPHSQGGYEQYF
NA TRBD2 TRBJ2-1 TRBV19 TGTGCCAGTAGTATAATAAGCGGGGGGTACAATGAGCAGTTCTTC CASSIISGGYNEQFF
NA NA TRBJ1-2 TRBV5-8 TGTGCCAGCAGTATTATGCTGGGGCAGGGTAGGTATGGCTACACCTTC CASSIMLGQGRYGYTF
NA NA TRBJ1-3 TRBV6-1 TGTGCCAGCAGTGAAGCGCTGCGGGGGTCGGGAAACACCATATATTTT CASSEALRGSGNTIYF
few NA TRBJ2-6 TRBV28 TGTGCCAGCACTCGGACAGTTACTGGGGCCAACGTCCTGACTTTC CASTRTVTGANVLTF
NA NA TRBJ1-3 TRBV7-2 TGTGCCAGCAGCATTAATGTTGGAAACACCATATATTTT CASSINVGNTIYF
NA TRBD1 TRBJ2-7 TRBV18 TGTGCCAGCTCAGCGGACAGGGGCTCCTACGAGCAGTACTTC CASSADRGSYEQYF
NA NA TRBJ2-2 TRBV30 TGTGCCTGCGCCCCCCGGACCGGGGAGCTGTTTTTT CACAPRTGELFF
NA TRBD2 TRBJ2-3 TRBV3-1/TRBV3-2 TGTGCCAGCAGCCAAGATATGATAGCGGGGGGGGCAGATACGCAGTATTTT CASSQDMIAGGADTQYF
NA NA TRBJ2-5 TRBV11-3 TGTGCCAGCAGCCAGGGGTTACAAGAGACCCAGTACTTC CASSQGLQETQYF
NA NA TRBJ2-5 TRBV7-9 TGTGCCAGCAGCCCACCCCCAGCGCCTCAAGAGACCCAGTACTTC CASSPPPAPQETQYF
NA NA TRBJ1-5 TRBV30 TGTGCCTGGGGTGTGGGGAGCGGTCAGCCCCAGCATTTT CAWGVGSGQPQHF
NA NA TRBJ1-1 TRBV9 TGTGCCAGCAGCGTACGTATGAACACTGAAGCTTTCTTT CASSVRMNTEAFF
NA TRBD1 TRBJ1-4 TRBV4-1 TGCGCCAGCAGCCAAGAAAGTGGGACAGAGTCTTCAAATCACGAAAAACTGTTTTTT CASSQESGTESSNHEKLFF
NA NA TRBJ1-1 TRBV30 TGTGCCTGGAGTGTAAAGTGGGAGGCGCGGAGCACTGAAGCTTTCTTT CAWSVKWEARSTEAFF
NA NA TRBJ2-3 TRBV5-6 TGTGCCAGCAGCCCTTCGGTTACCGATACGCAGTATTTT CASSPSVTDTQYF
once TRBD1 TRBJ2-1 TRBV7-9 TGTGCCAGCAGCTGGGGCGACAGGGGACACAATGAGCAGTTCTTC CASSWGDRGHNEQFF
NA TRBD1 TRBJ2-7 TRBV28 TGTGCCAGCAGTTTATTAAACCGGGACAGTCATTACTACGAGCAGTACTTC CASSLLNRDSHYYEQYF
once TRBD1 TRBJ1-5 TRBV18 TGTGCCAGCTCTCTTTATGGACAGGGCGAGCAGCCCCAGCATTTT CASSLYGQGEQPQHF
NA NA TRBJ2-7 TRBV18 TGTGCCAGCTCCCCTCCCGAGTCCTACGAGCAGTACTTC CASSPPESYEQYF
NA TRBD2 TRBJ2-7 TRBV15 TGTGCCACCAGCAGATTGGGGGGGACCCAGGCCTACGAGCAGTACTTC CATSRLGGTQAYEQYF
NA NA TRBJ1-4 TRBV6-1 TGTGCCAGCAGTGATACAGGGAGAAGATCTGAAAAACTGTTTTTT CASSDTGRRSEKLFF
NA NA TRBJ1-2 TRBV25-1 TGTGCCAGCAGTGAATATTCACAGGTGCGCGGCTACACCTTC CASSEYSQVRGYTF
NA TRBD2 TRBJ2-7 TRBV7-2 TGTGCCAGCAGCTTCGCGGGGGAGCTATACGAGCAGTACTTC CASSFAGELYEQYF